What follows are 21 T cell receptor beta chains derived from one specimen sequenced in a study of cytotoxic CD8 clonotypes in ibrutinib-treated CLL. Assay: immunoSEQ multiplex PCR; the TCRdb copy retains only in-frame clones and omits some. This table holds around 20,000 clones, 81% found once. This material consisted of PBMCs, taken before ibrutinib treatment. The receptors derive from a human donor with chronic lymphocytic leukemia.

In DNA form, the CDR3 reads TGTGCCAGTAGTATTGCTACGGTGGCTAGCGGGGAATCAGGCTACGAGCAGTACTTC. Translated: CASSIATVASGESGYEQYF. The V call is TRBV19, the J call TRBJ2-7, with 9 nucleotides matching TRBD2. CDR1 is LNHDA, CDR2 SQIVND, per germline (reference sequence). Germline trimming cut 3 bases from V and 3 bases from J; bases unmatched to any gene: 18. The CDR3 loop spans 19 amino acids.

The chain recombines TRBV2 with TRBJ2-1; D not resolved. There are 12 residues in the CDR3. Germline V gene data show CDR1 as SNHLY and CDR2 as FYNNEI. V was shortened by 8 bases and J by 9 bases, with 14 bases between the two germline ends. Here the CDR3 reads CASWTFNVEQFF. The CDR3 nucleotides read TGTGCCAGCTGGACCTTTAATGTTGAGCAGTTCTTC.

The chain combines TRBV19 with TRBJ1-1; perhaps TRBD1 as D (6 bases). Trimming cost V 11 bases and J 5 bases, with 21 bases left between them. CDR1 and CDR2 (germline): LNHDA, SQIVND (reference sequence). CDR3 length equals 14 residues. Written as DNA, the CDR3 is TGTGCCTCCTCTCGAGGGGGGGCTGTGACTGAAGCTTTCTTT. Translation: CASSRGGAVTEAFF.

The chain employs TRBV7-9 and TRBJ1-5; D may be TRBD1 (5 bases). Per the germline V gene, CDR1 is SEHNR and CDR2 is FQNEAQ (reference sequence). This CDR3 comprises 14 residues. Trimming removed 1 base from V and 2 bases from J, with 6 bases in between. The CDR3: CASSLGGGNQPQHF. Written as DNA, the CDR3 is TGTGCCAGCAGCTTAGGAGGGGGCAATCAGCCCCAGCATTTT.

V usage is TRBV18 and J usage is TRBJ1-5; D not certain. Between the trimmed V and J ends, which lost 1 base and 6 bases, there was a span of 16 bases. The CDR3 extends over 16 amino acids. Per germline, CDR1 KGHSH and CDR2 LQKENI. The CDR3 loop reads CASSPQGSLVRQPQHF. The CDR3 nucleotides are TGTGCCAGCTCACCACAGGGTTCCCTTGTCCGTCAGCCCCAGCATTTT.

The V gene is TRBV18, the J gene TRBJ1-1; 7 positions match TRBD1. Looked up from germline, CDR1 is KGHSH and CDR2 is LQKENI. After removal of 3 bases from V and 1 base from J, the junction contained 11 bases not matched to a gene. There are 17 residues in the CDR3. This CDR3 is CASSPFPLGQTNTEAFF. The DNA for the CDR3 is TGTGCCAGCTCACCCTTCCCCCTGGGACAGACGAACACTGAAGCTTTCTTT. Using reference TRBV18 and TRBJ1-1 for the parts outside the CDR3, the full variable domain is NAGVMQNPRHLVRRRGQEARLRCSPMKGHSHVYWYRQLPEEGLKFMVYLQKENIIDESGMPKERFSAEFPKEGPSILRIQQVVRGDSAAYFCASSPFPLGQTNTEAFFGQGTRLTVV.

This sequence joins TRBV11-2 and TRBJ2-3; 8 bases align to TRBD2. The CDR3 has 18 amino acids. V lost 1 base and J lost 4; bases outside the gene matches: 13. From germline, CDR1 is SGHAT and CDR2 FQNNGV. The CDR3 loop is CASSLVTSGGIEADTQYF. The CDR3 DNA is TGTGCCAGCAGCTTAGTTACCAGCGGGGGCATCGAGGCAGATACGCAGTATTTT.

The chain couples TRBV7-3 to TRBJ2-5; D call uncertain. Germline CDR1 and CDR2: SGHTA and FQGTGA. This CDR3 is 13 amino acids long. Trimming stripped 1 base from V and 1 base from J, with 4 bases between. Here the CDR3 reads CASSLIPQETQYF. Written as DNA, the CDR3 is TGTGCCAGCAGCTTAATCCCCCAAGAGACCCAGTACTTC.

The chain uses TRBV30 and TRBJ1-6; TRBD1 agrees at 7 bases. Germline CDR1 GTSNPN, CDR2 SVGIG (reference sequence). The CDR3 covers 11 residues. The CDR3 here is CAFERGPALHF. Here the CDR3 DNA reads TGTGCTTTCGAGAGGGGGCCAGCCCTCCACTTT.

This chain links TRBV2 with TRBJ1-5; D is ambiguous. V was pared by 6 bases and J by 5 bases, with 8 bases between. The CDR3 loop spans 12 amino acids. The germline CDR1 and CDR2 sequences are SNHLY and FYNNEI. The CDR3 sequence: CASRDDYQPQHF. The CDR3 nucleotides read TGTGCCAGCAGGGATGATTATCAGCCCCAGCATTTT.

This clone was found once. The chain is built from TRBV7-2 and TRBJ1-2; 8 bases map to TRBD1. This CDR3 is 14 amino acids long. Germline CDR1 is SGHTA and CDR2 is FQGNSA. The V segment lost 0 bases and the J segment 8 bases; nucleotides outside the gene matches: 5. CDR3 sequence: CASSLASGGAGYTF. The CDR3 region has the DNA TGTGCCAGCAGCTTAGCGTCAGGGGGCGCGGGCTACACCTTC.

The rearrangement uses TRBV5-4 and TRBJ2-6, with TRBD1 matching over 12 bases. Germline-derived CDR1 and CDR2 are SGHNT and YYREEE (reference sequence). Trimming removed 4 bases from V and 4 bases from J; junction bases left unmatched: 6. The CDR3 spans 17 residues. CDR3 amino acids: CASSGTGGFGGANVLTF. Here the CDR3 DNA reads TGTGCCAGCAGCGGGACAGGGGGCTTTGGGGGGGCCAACGTCCTGACTTTC.

The chain joins TRBV5-1 to TRBJ2-3; either TRBD1 or TRBD2 may fit D (6 bases each). The V end lost 6 bases, the J end lost 1 base, and 12 bases lay between the germline ends. Germline values: CDR1 SGHRS, CDR2 YFSETQ. The CDR3 sequence is 14 residues long. The chain's CDR3 is CASTPGAGTDTQYF. The CDR3 coding sequence is TGCGCCAGCACTCCGGGGGCGGGCACAGATACGCAGTATTTT.

This rearrangement joins TRBV11-2 to TRBJ1-4; no firm D call. The germline gives CDR1 SGHAT, CDR2 FQNNGV. V was shortened by 1 base and J by 0 bases, with 9 bases between the two germline ends. The CDR3 has 16 amino acids. For the CDR3, the DNA is TGTGCCAGCAGCTTAGGGGTAGGCGCAACTAATGAAAAACTGTTTTTT. Translation gives CASSLGVGATNEKLFF.

The J gene is TRBJ2-1, the V gene TRBV7-9; the match to TRBD1 covers 9 bases. CDR3 length: 16 amino acids. With 7 bases clipped from V and 7 bases from J, the junction kept 14 bases outside the gene matches. The V gene's germline CDR1 is SEHNR and CDR2 FQNEAQ (reference sequence). The CDR3 sequence: CASTRYEGQGGNEQFF. CDR3 DNA sequence: TGTGCCAGCACCCGATACGAGGGACAGGGCGGGAATGAGCAGTTCTTC. The entire variable domain, with the rest obtained from reference TRBV7-9 and TRBJ2-1, is as follows: DTGVSQNPRHKITKRGQNVTFRCDPISEHNRLYWYRQTLGQGPEFLTYFQNEAQLEKSRLLSDRFSAERPKGSFSTLEIQRTEQGDSAMYLCASTRYEGQGGNEQFFGPGTRLTVL.

The CDR3 DNA follows: TGTGCCAGCAGGGCCAGGAATACCCTCGACGAGCAGTACTTC. This translates into CASRARNTLDEQYF. The chain joins TRBV5-4 to TRBJ2-7, with D unclear. Germline loops: CDR1 SGHNT, CDR2 YYREEE (reference sequence). With 5 bases removed from V and 5 bases from J, the gap between germline ends came to 17 bases. The CDR3 loop spans 14 amino acids. The whole variable domain, filled in from reference TRBV5-4 and TRBJ2-7, reads ETGVTQSPTHLIKTRGQQVTLRCSSQSGHNTVSWYQQALGQGPQFIFQYYREEENGRGNFPPRFSGLQFPNYSSELNVNALELDDSALYLCASRARNTLDEQYFGPGTRLTVT.

The CDR3 DNA is TGTGCCAGCAGCCCCCTGTCGGGACAAGGACGCTATGGCTACACCTTC. Its protein is CASSPLSGQGRYGYTF. The chain employs TRBV7-9 and TRBJ1-2; perhaps TRBD1 as D (6 bases). Deletions cut 5 bases from V and 4 bases from J, with 20 bases between. This CDR3 comprises 16 residues. Germline V gene data show CDR1 as SEHNR and CDR2 as FQNEAQ (reference sequence).

The chain combines TRBV11-3 with TRBJ2-1, with 15 bases fitting TRBD2. CDR1 and CDR2 from the germline V gene are SGHNT and YENEEA. The CDR3 runs to 17 residues. V lost 4 bases, J lost 3 bases, and 4 bases stayed unmatched. The CDR3 nucleotides are TGTGCCAGCAGCTCCTGGACTAGCGGGGGGGACTACAATGAGCAGTTCTTC. It encodes CASSSWTSGGDYNEQFF.

The chain combines TRBV6-5 with TRBJ2-3, with D hard to call. Between the trimmed V and J ends, which lost 8 bases and 1 base, there was a span of 7 bases. This CDR3 spans 12 amino acids. CDR1 and CDR2 from the germline V gene are MNHEY and SVGAGI. CDR3 protein: CASGYRTDTQYF. The CDR3 bases are TGTGCCAGCGGATATCGCACAGATACGCAGTATTTT.

V is TRBV19 and J is TRBJ1-1; no firm D call. Per germline, CDR1 LNHDA and CDR2 SQIVND (reference sequence). V was shortened by 7 bases and J by 2 bases, with 20 bases between the two germline ends. The CDR3 covers 16 residues. For the CDR3, the DNA is TGTGCCAGTAAAGGTGGGATCGGTCAGCCTAACACTGAAGCTTTCTTT. It yields the protein CASKGGIGQPNTEAFF.

The chain is built from TRBV15 and TRBJ2-5, with D tentatively TRBD2 (5 bases). The V and J ends lost 0 bases and 3 bases respectively, with 11 bases between them. Germline CDR1 LNHNV, CDR2 YYDKDF (reference sequence). This CDR3 has 15 residues. The CDR3 DNA follows: TGTGCCACCAGCAGAGAGAGGTCCGGGGAAGAGACCCAGTACTTC. Translating gives CATSRERSGEETQYF.